This note documents a single T cell receptor (beta chain) sequence. These data are taken from a study of blood T cell repertoires in COVID-19. The CDR3 contains 13 residues. The germline V gene encodes CDR1 SNHLY and CDR2 FYNNEI. Trimming shortened V by 7 bases and J by 1 base, and 11 bases separated the two germline ends. Sequencing was performed with immunoSEQ multiplex PCR; in TCRdb, only in-frame clones are kept and a portion is missing. Of some 99,000 clones detected, over 85% appear once; the ten largest clones hold roughly 4.2%. Followed longitudinally, the Seattle patients had been enrolled during active infection.

This clonotype was sampled from a human donor with COVID-19, enrolled during active disease. The donor label of this sample is uncertain. Sample: peripheral blood. This chain uses TRBV2 with TRBJ2-7; maybe TRBD1 (6 bases). CDR3: CASNVQGSYEQYF. The CDR3 DNA follows: TGTGCCAGCAACGTACAGGGTTCCTACGAGCAGTACTTC.